Included here is one T cell receptor beta chain sequence, with context. These data are taken from a study of blood T cell repertoires in COVID-19. Study-wide context: Samples representing acute and convalescent COVID-19 were sourced from the United States, Italy and Spain. Sources were T cells, B-cell-depleted T cells, or PBMCs; the material itself was cDNA or gDNA.

The CDR3 has 13 amino acids. V was clipped by 1 base and J by 2 bases, with 5 bases between them. Per germline, CDR1 SGHAT and CDR2 FQNNGV. Sequenced by immunoSEQ multiplex PCR; TCRdb stores in-frame clones only, minus some. The sample yields about 370,000 clones, around 92% seen once. The clonotype comes from a woman aged 25-40 years with COVID-19, enrolled during active disease. The specimen was peripheral blood. The V and J genes are TRBV11-2 and TRBJ1-1; D is unresolved. The CDR3 protein is CASSLGINTEAFF. In DNA form, the CDR3 reads TGTGCCAGCAGCTTAGGTATTAACACTGAAGCTTTCTTT.